Below, 14 T cell receptor beta chains from the same sample are listed, as sequenced in a study of blood T cell repertoires in COVID-19. Repertoires were generated with immunoSEQ multiplex PCR, while TCRdb's copy carries only in-frame clones and drops some. The table records some 160,000 clones, approximately 82% of them present only once. Material: peripheral blood. Receptor source: a woman in her 70s who had recovered from COVID-19.

The CDR3 here is CASSLVGRGEQFF. CDR3 sequence (DNA): TGCGCCAGCAGCTTGGTTGGGCGGGGGGAGCAGTTCTTC. The chain links TRBV5-1 to TRBJ2-1; TRBD2 aligns across 7 bases. Germline values: CDR1 SGHRS, CDR2 YFSETQ. This CDR3 is 13 amino acids long. J gave up 10 bases and V 0 bases, and 4 bases lay outside the gene matches.

This sequence joins TRBV10-3 and TRBJ1-1; perhaps TRBD1 as D (6 bases). Germline loops: CDR1 ENHRY, CDR2 SYGVKD. V lost 6 bases and J lost 2, with 13 bases in between. There are 14 residues in the CDR3. The chain's CDR3 is CAIRARTANTEAFF. The CDR3 DNA reads as TGTGCCATCAGAGCCCGGACAGCAAACACTGAAGCTTTCTTT.

The chain links TRBV19 to TRBJ1-6; weak D call: TRBD1 (5 bases). Germline V CDR1 and CDR2: LNHDA, SQIVND (reference sequence). The V end was cut by 8 bases, the J end by 6 bases, with 14 bases between. This CDR3 is 14 amino acids long. For the CDR3, the DNA is TGTGCCAGTTCCTGGGGGGGAGGTAATTCACCCCTCCACTTT. Amino acid sequence: CASSWGGGNSPLHF.

In its sample, this clone was seen a few times. The J gene is TRBJ1-4, the V gene TRBV5-6; D remains ambiguous. CDR1 SGHDT and CDR2 YYEEEE come from the germline V gene. Trimming pared 3 bases from V and 3 bases from J, leaving 15 bases between. The CDR3 spans 16 residues. The CDR3 reads CASSYLGQTPNEKLFF. The DNA of the CDR3 is TGTGCCAGCAGCTATCTTGGGCAGACCCCTAATGAAAAACTGTTTTTT.

This rearrangement joins TRBV2 to TRBJ2-3, with no clear D. The CDR3 extends over 14 amino acids. CDR1 and CDR2 from the germline V gene are SNHLY and FYNNEI. Deletions cut 5 bases from V and 1 base from J, with 10 bases between. The CDR3 spells CASSLRVRTDTQYF. DNA for the CDR3: TGTGCCAGCAGTTTACGGGTTCGCACAGATACGCAGTATTTT.

The rearrangement joins TRBV5-5 to TRBJ2-1, with TRBD1 as a possible D gene (6 bases). CDR3 size: 13 residues. V was clipped by 1 base and J by 12 bases, with 14 bases between them. Germline V gene sequence: CDR1 SGHKS, CDR2 YYEKEE (reference sequence). The DNA of the CDR3 is TGTGCCAGCAGCTTGACAGGGCAGAGTTGGCAGTTCTTC. It encodes CASSLTGQSWQFF.

The chain is built from TRBV30 and TRBJ2-2; D possibly corresponds to TRBD2 (6 bases). In germline, CDR1 is GTSNPN, CDR2 SVGIG (reference sequence). This CDR3 contains 16 residues. V lost 4 bases and J lost 4, with 19 bases in between. CDR3 DNA: TGTGCCTGGACTAGCGAGAGGGCCGGGGGCACCGGGGAGCTGTTTTTT. Translating it yields CAWTSERAGGTGELFF.

The rearrangement joins TRBV7-2 to TRBJ2-5, with 7 bases aligning to TRBD1. The V and J ends lost 0 bases and 1 base, in that order; junction bases with no gene match: 2. The germline gives CDR1 SGHTA, CDR2 FQGNSA. The CDR3 loop spans 15 amino acids. In DNA, the CDR3 is TGTGCCAGCAGCTTAGCGACAGGGACCCAAGAGACCCAGTACTTC. It is translated as CASSLATGTQETQYF.

The V and J genes are TRBV11-3 and TRBJ2-2; 8 bases map to TRBD1. The germline CDR1 and CDR2 sequences are SGHNT and YENEEA. The CDR3 extends over 15 amino acids. V lost 5 bases, J lost 6 bases, and 8 bases stayed unmatched. Here the CDR3 DNA reads TGTGCCAGCAGCCCCGGGACAGGCTTTGCCGGGGAGCTGTTTTTT. Translating it yields CASSPGTGFAGELFF.

The V call is TRBV27, the J call TRBJ2-7; no clear D. Trimming cost V 3 bases and J 0 bases, with 6 bases left between them. Per the germline V gene, CDR1 is MNHEY and CDR2 is SMNVEV (reference sequence). This CDR3 comprises 13 residues. CDR3 in DNA: TGTGCCAGCAGTTTCTCCCCCTCCTACGAGCAGTACTTC. It translates to CASSFSPSYEQYF.

The chain couples TRBV5-6 to TRBJ1-1; D remains unclear. V gave up 0 bases and J gave up 11 bases, with 14 bases separating them. The CDR3 covers 13 residues. The V gene's germline CDR1 is SGHDT and CDR2 YYEEEE. The CDR3 DNA is TGTGCCAGCAGCTTGGGGACTCAAACGGGGGCTTTCTTT. It specifies CASSLGTQTGAFF.

This chain links TRBV12-5 with TRBJ2-7; 7 bases map to TRBD1. The CDR3 totals 13 residues. V trimming: 7 bases; J trimming: 3 bases; junction bases outside the gene matches: 6. Germline V lookup: CDR1 LGHNT, CDR2 FRNRAP. The DNA for the CDR3 is TGTGCTAGTGCCAGGGACAGAGACTACGAGCAGTACTTC. Translation gives CASARDRDYEQYF.

This rearrangement joins TRBV5-6 to TRBJ2-1; 8 nucleotides align to TRBD2. Germline lookup yields CDR1 SGHDT and CDR2 YYEEEE. The junction had 8 bases not matched to a gene; V was cut back by 4 bases and J by 2 bases. CDR3 size: 16 residues. CDR3 loop: CASSPPGGAPYNEQFF. In DNA form, the CDR3 reads TGTGCCAGCAGCCCCCCCGGGGGGGCCCCCTACAATGAGCAGTTCTTC.

The chain combines TRBV30 with TRBJ2-4, with a possible D match to TRBD2 (6 bases). V dropped 0 bases and J dropped 10 bases, with 16 bases sitting between them. The germline gives CDR1 GTSNPN, CDR2 SVGIG (reference sequence). This CDR3 has 14 amino acids. The CDR3 DNA reads TGTGCCTGGAGTGTATCCGGGACTCCCGTTATTCAGTACTTC. This sequence encodes CAWSVSGTPVIQYF.